Listed below are T cell receptor beta chains from one sample, sequenced in a study of OX40 agonist ivuxolimab in advanced cancers. The protocol was immunoSEQ multiplex PCR, while the TCRdb copy is restricted to in-frame clones and leaves out a portion. The sample shows 73,000 or so clones, approximately 85% of them seen only once. Sample: CD4+ or CD8+ T cells sorted from blood, taken in a trial of the OX40 agonist ivuxolimab. These receptors came from an adult with an advanced solid tumor such as melanoma, head and neck, liver or kidney cancer. The CDR3 runs from the conserved cysteine through the conserved F or W. D genes are given only for firm matches. The size entry is marked missing in some rows and otherwise reads once, few, many or a size class.

v_gene,abundance,d_gene,j_gene,CDR3aa,CDR3nt
TRBV2,NA,NA,TRBJ2-4,CASSDGTSKNIQYF,TGTGCCAGCAGTGACGGTACTTCCAAAAACATTCAGTACTTC
TRBV30,NA,TRBD2,TRBJ2-1,CAWDGGGNEQFF,TGTGCCTGGGATGGCGGGGGCAATGAGCAGTTCTTC
TRBV1,NA,NA,TRBJ2-3,CTSSQERNCGATADTQYF,TGCACCAGCAGCCAAGAAAGAAACTGCGGGGCGACGGCAGATACGCAGTATTTT
TRBV5-1,NA,NA,TRBJ2-7,CASSWEPGTNYEQYF,TGCGCCAGCAGCTGGGAACCCGGGACGAACTACGAGCAGTACTTC
TRBV29-1,NA,NA,TRBJ2-1,CSVHPPAGLNNEQFF,TGCAGCGTCCACCCTCCGGCGGGACTTAACAATGAGCAGTTCTTC
TRBV18,once,TRBD1,TRBJ1-1,CASSLNPTGRNTEAFF,TGTGCCAGCTCACTAAACCCGACAGGGAGGAACACTGAAGCTTTCTTT
TRBV19,NA,NA,TRBJ2-5,CASSIARGQETQYF,TGTGCCAGTAGTATAGCCAGGGGCCAAGAGACCCAGTACTTC
TRBV7-9,NA,NA,TRBJ2-1,CASSSAQYNEQFF,TGTGCCAGCAGCTCGGCCCAATACAATGAGCAGTTCTTC
TRBV10-3,once,TRBD1,TRBJ1-4,CAISESLTGGQKLFF,TGTGCCATCAGTGAGTCGTTGACAGGGGGCCAAAAACTGTTTTTT
TRBV15,NA,NA,TRBJ1-3,CATSRGGNPASAGNTIYF,TGTGCCACCAGCAGAGGTGGCAACCCGGCGAGTGCTGGAAACACCATATATTTT
TRBV19,few,TRBD1,TRBJ2-6,CASSMTGGSGANVLTF,TGTGCCAGTAGTATGACAGGGGGATCTGGGGCCAACGTCCTGACTTTC
TRBV11-2,NA,TRBD1,TRBJ1-1,CASSLESRGSEAFF,TGTGCCAGCAGCTTAGAGAGCAGGGGGTCTGAAGCTTTCTTT
TRBV9,NA,TRBD1,TRBJ1-4,CASSGTGATNEKLFF,TGTGCCAGCAGCGGGACAGGGGCAACTAATGAAAAACTGTTTTTT
TRBV7-9,NA,TRBD1,TRBJ2-1,CASTRQGATEQFF,TGTGCCAGCACTCGCCAGGGGGCTACTGAGCAGTTCTTC
TRBV5-5,once,NA,TRBJ1-6,CASSFRPGEDPSPLHF,TGTGCCAGCAGCTTTAGACCCGGGGAAGATCCTTCACCCCTCCACTTT
TRBV19,NA,NA,TRBJ1-1,CASSASGVLETEAFF,TGTGCCAGTAGTGCATCAGGGGTTCTAGAGACTGAAGCTTTCTTT
TRBV7-2,NA,TRBD1,TRBJ2-7,CASSTTGGEYEQYF,TGTGCCAGCAGCACGACAGGGGGCGAATACGAGCAGTACTTC
TRBV27,NA,NA,TRBJ2-5,CASSLYGWDSQETQYF,TGTGCCAGCAGTTTATACGGCTGGGATTCCCAAGAGACCCAGTACTTC
TRBV18,NA,NA,TRBJ1-1,CASSPPPLRNTEAFF,TGTGCCAGCTCACCACCCCCTCTTAGGAACACTGAAGCTTTCTTT
TRBV7-8,NA,NA,TRBJ2-6,CASSSGRVGANVLTF,TGTGCCAGCAGCTCGGGGCGGGTGGGGGCCAACGTCCTGACTTTC
TRBV6-1,few,NA,TRBJ1-4,CASSDGGTNEKLFF,TGTGCCAGCAGTGACGGAGGGACTAATGAAAAACTGTTTTTT
TRBV6-1,NA,NA,TRBJ1-2,CASSPGGNYGYTF,TGTGCCAGCAGCCCCGGGGGGAACTATGGCTACACCTTC
TRBV6-5,NA,TRBD1,TRBJ1-2,CASTRTGGSYGYTF,TGTGCCAGCACCAGGACAGGGGGCTCCTATGGCTACACCTTC
TRBV5-1,NA,NA,TRBJ2-2,CASRRRDAGFTGELFF,TGCGCCAGCAGACGACGCGACGCAGGGTTCACCGGGGAGCTGTTTTTT
TRBV18,NA,NA,TRBJ1-2,CASSPGIGPYSNYGYTF,TGTGCCAGCTCACCGGGGATTGGGCCTTATTCTAACTATGGCTACACCTTC
TRBV6-1,NA,NA,TRBJ1-5,CASSERRDQPQHF,TGTGCCAGCAGTGAACGGCGGGATCAGCCCCAGCATTTT
TRBV11-2,NA,NA,TRBJ2-1,CASSKLFGLARDNEQFF,TGTGCCAGCAGCAAGCTCTTTGGCTTAGCAAGGGACAATGAGCAGTTCTTC
TRBV4-1,NA,NA,TRBJ1-4,CASARGEREKLFF,TGCGCCAGCGCCAGGGGAGAACGTGAAAAACTGTTTTTT
TRBV6-5,NA,NA,TRBJ1-4,CASSYLGAGNEKLFF,TGTGCCAGCAGTTATTTGGGGGCCGGTAATGAAAAACTGTTTTTT